These 12 T cell receptor beta chains originate from one sample sequenced in a study of blood T cell repertoires in COVID-19. Libraries were prepared by immunoSEQ multiplex PCR; TCRdb keeps only in-frame clonotypes and omits some of them. The sample includes roughly 180,000 clones, approximately 90% seen only once; the top ten take under 2.5%. What was sequenced was peripheral blood. The source of these receptors is a man aged 70 or older with active or convalescent COVID-19.

The V gene is TRBV27, the J gene TRBJ2-2, with 7 bases aligning to TRBD2. Trimming at V came to 5 bases and at J to 7 bases, leaving 7 bases not matched to a gene. The CDR3 loop spans 14 amino acids. Germline V gene lookup returns CDR1 MNHEY and CDR2 SMNVEV (reference sequence). The CDR3 DNA reads TGTGCCAGCAGTACCGGGGGGTTTGGCGGGGAGCTGTTTTTT. It specifies CASSTGGFGGELFF.

Only one count was recorded for this clone. The rearrangement links TRBV6-2 or TRBV6-3 to TRBJ1-5, with D tentatively TRBD1 (6 bases). Germline-derived CDR1 and CDR2 are MNHEY and SVGEGT. The germline V and J ends were trimmed by 0 bases and 3 bases, with 12 bases remaining between them. This CDR3 is 16 amino acids long. CDR3 loop: CASSYSLDRFNQPQHF. The CDR3 DNA reads TGTGCCAGCAGTTACTCCCTTGACAGGTTCAATCAGCCCCAGCATTTT.

The chain has TRBV7-9 and TRBJ2-1; possibly TRBD1 for D (6 bases). With 6 bases removed from V and 10 bases from J, the gap between germline ends came to 19 bases. Germline V CDR1 and CDR2: SEHNR, FQNEAQ (reference sequence). This CDR3 spans 14 amino acids. The CDR3 DNA reads as TGTGCCAGCAGTAGACAAGGGGGAAATTTCGAGCAGTTCTTC. Protein product: CASSRQGGNFEQFF.

The CDR3 region has the DNA TGCGCCAGCAGCCAAGACGGACCGGGATCCCAGTTCACAGATACGCAGTATTTT. It specifies CASSQDGPGSQFTDTQYF. V is TRBV4-3 and J is TRBJ2-3, with D possibly TRBD2 on 5 matching bases. Germline values: CDR1 LGHNA, CDR2 YSLEER. The CDR3 covers 18 residues. The V end lost 0 bases, the J end lost 2 bases, and 18 bases lay between the germline ends.

The rearrangement uses TRBV15 and TRBJ2-3, with D perhaps TRBD1 (6 bases). The CDR3 extends over 16 amino acids. V was shortened by 2 bases and J by 3 bases, with 15 bases between the two germline ends. Per germline, CDR1 LNHNV and CDR2 YYDKDF (reference sequence). For the CDR3, the DNA is TGTGCCACCAGCAGAACAGGGTTGGGGGCAACAGATACGCAGTATTTT. This sequence encodes CATSRTGLGATDTQYF. Full variable domain (remainder filled in from reference TRBV15 and TRBJ2-3): DAMVIQNPRYQVTQFGKPVTLSCSQTLNHNVMYWYQQKSSQAPKLLFHYYDKDFNNEADTPDNFQSRRPNTSFCFLDIRSPGLGDTAMYLCATSRTGLGATDTQYFGPGTRLTVL.

The CDR3 sequence: CASSLTGQSYNEQFF. DNA of the CDR3: TGCGCCAGCAGCTTGACGGGACAGTCCTACAATGAGCAGTTCTTC. The chain is built from TRBV5-1 and TRBJ2-1; 7 bases are a match to TRBD1. Germline values: CDR1 SGHRS, CDR2 YFSETQ. With 1 base clipped from V and 1 base from J, the junction kept 2 bases outside the gene matches. CDR3 length equals 15 residues. Full variable domain (outside the CDR3, taken from reference TRBV5-1 and TRBJ2-1): KAGVTQTPRYLIKTRGQQVTLSCSPISGHRSVSWYQQTPGQGLQFLFEYFSETQRNKGNFPGRFSGRQFSNSRSEMNVSTLELGDSALYLCASSLTGQSYNEQFFGPGTRLTVL.

The J gene is TRBJ1-5, the V gene TRBV19; perhaps TRBD1 as D (6 bases). Trimming removed 7 bases at V and 4 bases at J, with 14 bases between. The CDR3 runs to 14 residues. The germline V gene has CDR1 LNHDA and CDR2 SQIVND (reference sequence). The DNA of the CDR3 is TGTGCCAGTAAAAAGGACAGCCGTAATCAGCCCCAGCATTTT. Its translation is CASKKDSRNQPQHF.

The V gene is TRBV5-1, the J gene TRBJ2-3; perhaps TRBD2 as D (5 bases). Germline values: CDR1 SGHRS, CDR2 YFSETQ. The CDR3 spans 15 residues. The germline V and J ends were trimmed by 0 bases and 1 base, with 9 bases remaining between them. The CDR3 coding sequence is TGCGCCAGCAGCTTGGTCGGGGATCGCACAGATACGCAGTATTTT. Its translation is CASSLVGDRTDTQYF.

V gene TRBV19 combines with J gene TRBJ1-1; D is uncertain. The V and J ends lost 0 bases and 2 bases respectively, with 7 bases between them. The V gene's germline CDR1 is LNHDA and CDR2 SQIVND (reference sequence). This CDR3 spans 14 amino acids. CDR3 region: CASSIEATNTEAFF. For the CDR3, the DNA is TGTGCCAGTAGTATAGAGGCCACCAACACTGAAGCTTTCTTT. Drawing the rest from reference TRBV19 and TRBJ1-1, the complete variable domain is DGGITQSPKYLFRKEGQNVTLSCEQNLNHDAMYWYRQDPGQGLRLIYYSQIVNDFQKGDIAEGYSVSREKKESFPLTVTSAQKNPTAFYLCASSIEATNTEAFFGQGTRLTVV.

A single count supports this clone. This sequence joins TRBV3-1 (or the pseudogene TRBV3-2) and TRBJ2-1; 7 nucleotides align to TRBD2. Germline loops: CDR1 LGHDT, CDR2 YNNKEL (reference sequence). Losses at the gene ends were 2 bases for V and 5 bases for J; bases not matched to a gene: 3. This CDR3 is built from 14 residues. The chain's CDR3 is CASSQSGTNNEQFF. The CDR3 DNA reads TGTGCCAGCAGCCAATCCGGGACTAACAATGAGCAGTTCTTC.

V and J are TRBV5-4 and TRBJ2-7, with D possibly being TRBD2 (6 bases). The CDR3 totals 14 residues. The V end was cut by 4 bases, the J end by 2 bases, with 13 bases between. Germline assignment: CDR1 SGHNT and CDR2 YYREEE (reference sequence). CDR3 residues: CASSAGRETYEQYF. Here the CDR3 DNA reads TGTGCCAGCAGCGCGGGACGGGAGACCTACGAGCAGTACTTC.

V usage is TRBV10-2 and J usage is TRBJ2-2; 12 nucleotides agree with TRBD2. The CDR3 is 16 amino acids. Germline V CDR1 and CDR2: WSHSY, SAAADI. V lost 8 bases and J lost 3; bases outside the gene matches: 7. The chain's CDR3 is CASSTSGSRDTGELFF. The CDR3 region has the DNA TGCGCCAGCTCGACTAGCGGGAGTCGGGACACCGGGGAGCTGTTTTTT.